This is a list of T cell receptor beta chains from one sample in a study of shared clonotypes between healthy human individuals. TCRdb's copy holds only in-frame clones and misses some; the assay was immunoSEQ multiplex PCR. The sample lists approximately 720,000 clones, about 91% occurring once. Sequencing was carried out using naive CD8+ T cells sorted from blood. Receptors were obtained from a man younger than 40 in good health. Both conserved end residues are part of each CDR3. Not all rows give a size; the values are once, few, many and, for expanded clones, a class.

clone_size: once; v_call: TRBV27; cdr3_length: 17; cdr3_aa: CASSLYGTPATNEKLFF
clone_size: once; v_call: TRBV18; cdr3_length: 16; cdr3_aa: CASSPIGQGAGQPQHF
clone_size: -; v_call: TRBV7-9; cdr3_length: 14; cdr3_aa: CASTYGNSYNEQFF
clone_size: -; v_call: TRBV6-1; cdr3_length: 15; cdr3_aa: CASSEIGAGGQPQHF
clone_size: -; v_call: TRBV29-1; cdr3_length: 13; cdr3_aa: CSAAGSGRREQFF
clone_size: -; v_call: TRBV28; cdr3_length: 14; cdr3_aa: CASSFGQGDEKLFF
clone_size: once; v_call: TRBV7-8; cdr3_length: 12; cdr3_aa: CASSPEGNEQFF
clone_size: few; v_call: TRBV5-3; cdr3_length: 17; cdr3_aa: CARSPGARRLAVETQYF
clone_size: -; v_call: TRBV10-1; cdr3_length: 13; cdr3_aa: CASSRTGENEQFF
clone_size: -; v_call: TRBV9; cdr3_length: 13; cdr3_aa: CASSVQGNEKLFF
clone_size: -; v_call: TRBV7-9; cdr3_length: 15; cdr3_aa: CASRPTRSSYNEQFF
clone_size: -; v_call: TRBV5-5; cdr3_length: 13; cdr3_aa: CASSLGGSTEAFF
clone_size: -; v_call: TRBV7-9; cdr3_length: 19; cdr3_aa: CASSPRTRGTLSSYNEQFF
clone_size: -; v_call: TRBV27; cdr3_length: 14; cdr3_aa: CASSLYGGLYGYTF
clone_size: once; v_call: TRBV7-6; cdr3_length: 18; cdr3_aa: CASSLLPRERIARETQYF
clone_size: -; v_call: TRBV6-4; cdr3_length: 14; cdr3_aa: CASSALGLRDEQFF
clone_size: -; v_call: TRBV29-1; cdr3_length: 10; cdr3_aa: CSVEYNEQFF
clone_size: -; v_call: TRBV6-6; cdr3_length: 15; cdr3_aa: CASSYEREVRGELFF
clone_size: -; v_call: TRBV30; cdr3_length: 12; cdr3_aa: CAWSPSGDEQYF
clone_size: -; v_call: TRBV28; cdr3_length: 12; cdr3_aa: CASSLWPYEQYF
clone_size: -; v_call: TRBV28; cdr3_length: 18; cdr3_aa: CASSTVRLDRPGEETQYF
clone_size: -; v_call: TRBV6-5; cdr3_length: 13; cdr3_aa: CASSYGSPQTQYF
clone_size: -; v_call: TRBV29-1; cdr3_length: 12; cdr3_aa: CSVEANYNEQFF
clone_size: -; v_call: TRBV5-1; cdr3_length: 19; cdr3_aa: CASSLDDREFRFPYEKLFF
clone_size: -; v_call: TRBV6-1; cdr3_length: 17; cdr3_aa: CASSDTGQTTVNQPQHF
clone_size: once; v_call: TRBV6-1; cdr3_length: 19; cdr3_aa: CASSEVFGSLGGAYNEQFF
clone_size: -; v_call: TRBV6-1; cdr3_length: 13; cdr3_aa: CASSEARVYEQYF
clone_size: -; v_call: TRBV29-1; cdr3_length: 19; cdr3_aa: CSADGSKLAGLSSYNEQFF
clone_size: -; v_call: TRBV27; cdr3_length: 15; cdr3_aa: CASSLSAFSSYEQYF
clone_size: -; v_call: TRBV14; cdr3_length: 17; cdr3_aa: CASSQASPPSGANVLTF
clone_size: -; v_call: TRBV11-2; cdr3_length: 12; cdr3_aa: CASSHPGSEQYF
clone_size: once; v_call: TRBV15; cdr3_length: 15; cdr3_aa: CATSRDLASLGTQYF
clone_size: -; v_call: TRBV2; cdr3_length: 19; cdr3_aa: CASSETPGLADSGANVLTF